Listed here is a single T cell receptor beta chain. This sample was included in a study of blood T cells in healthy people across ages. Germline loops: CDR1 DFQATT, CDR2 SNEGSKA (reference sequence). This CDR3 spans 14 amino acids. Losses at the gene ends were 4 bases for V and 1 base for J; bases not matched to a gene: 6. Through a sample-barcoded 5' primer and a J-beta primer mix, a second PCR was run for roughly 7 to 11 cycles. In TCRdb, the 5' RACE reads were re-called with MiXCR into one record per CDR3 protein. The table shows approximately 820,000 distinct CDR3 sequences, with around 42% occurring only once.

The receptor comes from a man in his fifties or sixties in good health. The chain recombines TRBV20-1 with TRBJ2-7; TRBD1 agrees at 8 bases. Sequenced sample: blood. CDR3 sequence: CSAKDRVGSYEQYF. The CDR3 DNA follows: TGCAGTGCTAAGGACAGGGTTGGATCCTACGAGCAGTACTTC.